This T cell receptor beta chain was captured by sequencing in a study of control samples from healthy donors and cancer patients. Method: immunoSEQ multiplex PCR; TCRdb's copy keeps in-frame clones and lacks some. The data contain around 110,000 clones, approximately 93% of them seen just once; the ten biggest clones take up around 2.5%. V was pared by 4 bases and J by 1 base, with 9 bases of the junction left unmatched. This CDR3 has 18 amino acids. Germline CDR1 reads SEHNR; CDR2 reads FQNEAQ (reference sequence). The gene calls are TRBV7-9 and TRBJ2-6, with 8 bases that match TRBD1. Sequencing was performed on blood. This clonotype was sampled from a man aged 25 to 45 in good health. The CDR3 region has the DNA TGTGCCAGCAGCTCCCGGGGGACAGGACCTTCTGGGGCCAACGTCCTGACTTTC. Protein product: CASSSRGTGPSGANVLTF. The complete variable domain, with remaining parts taken from reference TRBV7-9 and TRBJ2-6, reads DTGVSQNPRHKITKRGQNVTFRCDPISEHNRLYWYRQTLGQGPEFLTYFQNEAQLEKSRLLSDRFSAERPKGSFSTLEIQRTEQGDSAMYLCASSSRGTGPSGANVLTFGAGSRLTVL.